This record looks at one TCR beta chain sequence and its context. The antigen remains unidentified. The entry originates in a study of T cells after yellow fever vaccination. Turning to the study itself: Fractions of low cell number were prepared using SMART-Seq v4 Ultra Low Input. Study-wide results and limits: One caveat is that FACS-sorted repertoires could contain abundant clonotypes contaminating from the bulk population. Booster sampling recovered most clones from primary vaccination (approximately 97% CD4, approximately 90% CD8).

TCRdb called the 5' RACE reads again in MiXCR, with one record for every CDR3 protein. The table has 500,000 to 650,000 distinct CDR3 sequences, 13% seen once. Trimming stripped 3 bases from V and 1 base from J, with 10 bases between. Germline V gene lookup returns CDR1 LGHNA and CDR2 YSLEER. The CDR3 has 15 amino acids. The chain combines TRBV4-3 with TRBJ1-5; no clear D gene. The source is a man aged 25-45 years who received the YFV17D yellow fever vaccine. The sequenced sample was PBMCs, obtained on the day of the yellow fever booster vaccination. As DNA, the CDR3 is TGCGCCAGCAGCCATCTTACCGGGAGCAATCAGCCCCAGCATTTT. This sequence encodes CASSHLTGSNQPQHF.